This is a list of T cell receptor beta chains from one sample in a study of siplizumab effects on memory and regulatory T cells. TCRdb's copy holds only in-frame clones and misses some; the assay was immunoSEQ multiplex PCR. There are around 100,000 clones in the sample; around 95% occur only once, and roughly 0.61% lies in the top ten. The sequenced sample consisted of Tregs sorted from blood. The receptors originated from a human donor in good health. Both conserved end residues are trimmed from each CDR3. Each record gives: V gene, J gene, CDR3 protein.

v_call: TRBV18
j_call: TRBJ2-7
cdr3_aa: ASSLGLAGLGYEQY

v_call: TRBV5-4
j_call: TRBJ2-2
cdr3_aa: ASGPSSPNTGELF

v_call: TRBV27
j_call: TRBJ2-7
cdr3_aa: ASSLILSGRAPYEQY

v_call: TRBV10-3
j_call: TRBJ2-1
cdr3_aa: AISESRPVYNEQF

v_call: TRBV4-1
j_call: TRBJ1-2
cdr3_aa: ASSQVIQSYGYT

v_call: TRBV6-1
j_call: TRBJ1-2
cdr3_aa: ASSEAGGYYGYT

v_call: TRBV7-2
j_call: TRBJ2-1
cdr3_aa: ASRPGLAGYNEQF

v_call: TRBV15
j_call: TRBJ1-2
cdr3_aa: ATSRDEGYGYT

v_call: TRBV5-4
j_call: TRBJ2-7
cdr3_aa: ASSLGQGASYEQY

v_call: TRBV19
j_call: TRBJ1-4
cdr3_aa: ATSTGKREKLF

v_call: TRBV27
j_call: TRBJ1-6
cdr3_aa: ASSFHSGAEMNSPLH

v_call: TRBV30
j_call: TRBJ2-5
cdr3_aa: AWSVTTQY

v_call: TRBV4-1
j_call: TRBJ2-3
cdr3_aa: ASSPQRTSGRDTQY

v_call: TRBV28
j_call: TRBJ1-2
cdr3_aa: ASNPRQGVIDLGRRDYGYT

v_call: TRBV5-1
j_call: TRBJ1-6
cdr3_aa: ASSRRGDNSPLH

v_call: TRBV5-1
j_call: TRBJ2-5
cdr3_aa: ASSQGLAGGETQY

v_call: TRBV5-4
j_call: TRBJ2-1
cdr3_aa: ASSSGLAGHNEQF

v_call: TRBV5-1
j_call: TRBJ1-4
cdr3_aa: ASGPTGAETPNEKLF

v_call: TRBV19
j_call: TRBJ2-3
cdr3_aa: ASSRTGASTDTQY

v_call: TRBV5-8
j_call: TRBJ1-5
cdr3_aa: ASDRVGQPQH

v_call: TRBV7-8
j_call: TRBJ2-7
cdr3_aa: ASSFNRAYEQY

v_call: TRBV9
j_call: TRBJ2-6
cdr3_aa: ASSVAGAGANVLT

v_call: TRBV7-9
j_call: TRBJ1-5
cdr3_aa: ASSSDARTGHNQPQH

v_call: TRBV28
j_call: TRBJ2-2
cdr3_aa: ASSFKGGRGGVETGELF

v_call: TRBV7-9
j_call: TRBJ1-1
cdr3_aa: ASSLGQGVLDTEAF

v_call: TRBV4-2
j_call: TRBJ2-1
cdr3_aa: ASSRSHWNNEQF

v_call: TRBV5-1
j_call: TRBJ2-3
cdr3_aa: ASSFRDRGSDTQY

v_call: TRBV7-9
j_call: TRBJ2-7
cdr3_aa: ASSPRRTRGEQY

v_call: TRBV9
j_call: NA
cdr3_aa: ASSVGHEGYEQY

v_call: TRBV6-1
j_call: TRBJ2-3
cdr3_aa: ASSEAGKTSVPLADTQY

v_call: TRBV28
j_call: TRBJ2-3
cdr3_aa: ASSFGLQLSTDTQY

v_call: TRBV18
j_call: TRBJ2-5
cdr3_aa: ASSANGGETQY

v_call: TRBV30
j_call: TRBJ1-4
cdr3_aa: AWSVDSDWGEKLF

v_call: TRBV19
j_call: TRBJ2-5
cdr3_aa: ASSSSGQGTQETQY

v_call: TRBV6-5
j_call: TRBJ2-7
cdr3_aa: ASSYSRHPYEQY

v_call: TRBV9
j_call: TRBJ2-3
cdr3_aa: ASSGAGTGWDTQY

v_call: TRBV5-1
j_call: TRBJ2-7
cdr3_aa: ASNDWRNSGRGPEQY

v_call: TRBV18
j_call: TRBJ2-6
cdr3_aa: ASSPWRQAFSGANVLT

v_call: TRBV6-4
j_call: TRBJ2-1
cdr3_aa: ASSEGWSTNEQF

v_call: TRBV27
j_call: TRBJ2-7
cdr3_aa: ASSTQSSYEQY

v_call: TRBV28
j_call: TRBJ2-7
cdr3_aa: ASNPPSGVSSYEQY

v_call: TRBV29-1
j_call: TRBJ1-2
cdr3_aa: SVGPLEGPSNYGYT